The 20 T cell receptor beta chains given below trace back to one sample, sequenced in a study of beta chain features in type 1 diabetes. TCRB transcripts that were expressed got sequenced, as all of the isolated RNA had been reverse transcribed. Libraries were prepared by immunoSEQ multiplex PCR; TCRdb keeps only in-frame clonotypes and omits some of them. The sample lists under 250,000 clones, around a quarter occurring once. The specimen sequenced was central memory CD4+ T cells from blood. Receptors were obtained from a man aged 30 to 39 in good health.

The chain's CDR3 is CAWSKTPQGEVPRFF. Here the CDR3 DNA reads TGTGCCTGGAGTAAAACTCCCCAAGGGGAGGTCCCACGGTTCTTC. The chain has TRBV30 and TRBJ2-1; D perhaps matches TRBD2 (6 bases). Between the trimmed V and J ends, which lost 2 bases and 15 bases, there was a span of 26 bases. CDR1 is GTSNPN and CDR2 is SVGIG in the germline V gene (reference sequence). The CDR3 consists of 15 residues.

This clone has only one observation. The CDR3 DNA reads as TGTGCCAGCAGTCCTCCGGGGGCCTACGAGCAGTACTTC. Protein sequence: CASSPPGAYEQYF. The chain joins TRBV6-5 to TRBJ2-7; D might be TRBD2 (6 bases). Germline V lookup: CDR1 MNHEY, CDR2 SVGAGI. The CDR3 spans 13 residues. V was pared by 5 bases and J by 2 bases, with 10 bases between.

This clone was seen a handful of times. This CDR3 is also generated by other DNA sequences in the sample. The genes are TRBV30 and TRBJ1-1; maybe TRBD1 (6 bases). Trimming took 0 bases from V and 4 from J, leaving 9 bases between them. There are 13 residues in the CDR3. The germline CDR1 and CDR2 sequences are GTSNPN and SVGIG (reference sequence). CDR3 in amino acids: CAWSVSRGTEAFF. The CDR3 DNA is TGTGCCTGGAGTGTAAGCAGGGGCACTGAAGCTTTCTTT. The whole variable domain, filled in from reference TRBV30 and TRBJ1-1, reads SQTIHQWPATLVQPVGSPLSLECTVEGTSNPNLYWYRQAAGRGLQLLFYSVGIGQISSEVPQNLSASRPQDRQFILSSKKLLLSDSGFYLCAWSVSRGTEAFFGQGTRLTVV.

The V call is TRBV15, the J call TRBJ2-5, with 7 bases fitting TRBD1. Germline CDR1 is LNHNV and CDR2 is YYDKDF (reference sequence). The CDR3 has 15 residues. V gave up 4 bases and J gave up 5 bases; unmatched junction bases: 10. CDR3: CATSTSRTGAETQYF. CDR3 in DNA: TGTGCCACCAGCACCAGCCGAACAGGGGCCGAGACCCAGTACTTC. Using reference TRBV15 and TRBJ2-5 for the parts outside the CDR3, the full variable domain is DAMVIQNPRYQVTQFGKPVTLSCSQTLNHNVMYWYQQKSSQAPKLLFHYYDKDFNNEADTPDNFQSRRPNTSFCFLDIRSPGLGDTAMYLCATSTSRTGAETQYFGPGTRLLVL.

This clone appeared many times. The V and J genes are TRBV5-1 and TRBJ2-7; 7 bases match TRBD1. The CDR3 loop spans 14 amino acids. Germline trimming cut 4 bases from V and 6 bases from J; bases unmatched to any gene: 10. CDR1 and CDR2 from the germline V gene are SGHRS and YFSETQ. The CDR3 nucleotides read TGCGCCAGCAGCCAGGGGGACAGCCTCCCCGAGCAGTACTTC. Amino acid sequence: CASSQGDSLPEQYF.

The CDR3 is CASSSSRGKIEAFF. In DNA, the CDR3 is TGCGCCAGCAGCTCATCCAGGGGTAAAATTGAAGCTTTCTTT. The chain couples TRBV5-1 to TRBJ1-1; possibly TRBD1 for D (6 bases). Trimming removed 3 bases from V and 7 bases from J, with 16 bases in between. CDR1 is SGHRS and CDR2 is YFSETQ in the germline V gene. The CDR3 extends over 14 amino acids.

This clone was seen more than once but under ten times. V is TRBV10-3 and J is TRBJ2-2, with D possibly TRBD2 on 6 matching bases. V was trimmed by 4 bases and J by 4 bases, leaving 13 bases between them. In germline, CDR1 is ENHRY, CDR2 SYGVKD. The CDR3 consists of 15 residues. The CDR3 nucleotides read TGTGCCATCAGTGGCGAGCGGAGGGGCACCGGGGAGCTGTTTTTT. It is translated as CAISGERRGTGELFF.

This clone was observed a few times. The rearrangement joins TRBV29-1 to TRBJ2-1; 10 bases match TRBD2. V lost 5 bases, J lost 8 bases, and 12 bases stayed unmatched. The germline gives CDR1 SQVTM, CDR2 ANQGSEA. The CDR3 has 15 residues. The CDR3 reads CSVPHSSGSVDEQFF. The CDR3 nucleotides are TGCAGCGTTCCCCACTCTAGCGGGAGTGTGGATGAGCAGTTCTTC.

This clone was counted only a few times. Additional DNA sequences in this sample encode the identical CDR3. The J gene is TRBJ2-3, the V gene TRBV30; unclear D gene. Germline loops: CDR1 GTSNPN, CDR2 SVGIG (reference sequence). The CDR3 has 13 residues. The ends were cut back, 0 bases at V and 1 base at J, with 5 bases in the middle. In DNA form, the CDR3 reads TGTGCCTGGAGTGTCCAGGGCACAGATACGCAGTATTTT. Translating it yields CAWSVQGTDTQYF.

This chain links TRBV28 with TRBJ2-3; 9 bases agree with TRBD2. The CDR3 totals 14 residues. Germline-derived CDR1 and CDR2 are MDHEN and SYDVKM. With 4 bases clipped from V and 5 bases from J, the junction kept 4 bases outside the gene matches. CDR3 coding DNA: TGTGCCAGCAGTTCTAGCGGGGAAGGAGATACGCAGTATTTT. Translation: CASSSSGEGDTQYF.

The chain joins TRBV9 to TRBJ1-2; a weak D match, TRBD1 (6 bases). V dropped 4 bases and J dropped 6 bases, with 13 bases sitting between them. Germline CDR1 SGDLS, CDR2 YYNGEE. The CDR3 extends over 13 amino acids. CDR3 loop: CASSLSGDNGYTF. The CDR3 DNA is TGTGCCAGCAGCTTATCAGGGGACAATGGCTACACCTTC.

This clone was seen a few times. V is TRBV7-9 and J is TRBJ2-3, with D tentatively TRBD1 (5 bases). Germline CDR1 SEHNR, CDR2 FQNEAQ (reference sequence). The CDR3 length is 14 residues. V was shortened by 2 bases and J by 3 bases, with 9 bases between the two germline ends. The CDR3 bases are TGTGCCAGCAGCTTATTACAGGCGACAGATACGCAGTATTTT. It translates to CASSLLQATDTQYF.

Turning to this clone: This specimen includes other DNA sequences encoding the same CDR3. This sequence joins TRBV6-5 and TRBJ2-7; D ambiguous. This CDR3 has 11 residues. The V end lost 5 bases, the J end lost 4 bases, and 6 bases lay between the germline ends. Germline CDR1 reads MNHEY; CDR2 reads SVGAGI. For the CDR3, the DNA is TGTGCCAGCAGTAGCCGGTACGAGCAGTACTTC. Translating it yields CASSSRYEQYF.

The sample holds a few counts of this clone. The chain uses TRBV11-2 and TRBJ2-1; 10 nucleotides agree with TRBD2. V lost 0 bases to trimming and J lost 4 bases; unmatched junction nucleotides: 3. Germline V gives CDR1 SGHAT, CDR2 FQNNGV. CDR3 size: 16 residues. CDR3 bases: TGTGCCAGCAGCTTAGAGCTAGCGGGGGATTACAATGAGCAGTTCTTC. It is translated as CASSLELAGDYNEQFF.

This chain uses TRBV5-6 with TRBJ2-1, with 11 bases lining up with TRBD2. V was clipped by 6 bases and J by 3 bases; unmatched bases: 11. The CDR3 spans 17 residues. The germline V gene encodes CDR1 SGHDT and CDR2 YYEEEE. The CDR3 DNA reads as TGTGCCAGCAAGGCGACAGTAACTAGCGGGGGCTACAATGAGCAGTTCTTC. The encoded protein is CASKATVTSGGYNEQFF.

This chain connects TRBV20-1 to TRBJ1-2; D call uncertain. The CDR3 sequence is 11 residues long. V gave up 6 bases and J gave up 4 bases, with 9 bases separating them. In germline, CDR1 is DFQATT, CDR2 SNEGSKA (reference sequence). The CDR3 region has the DNA TGCAGTGCGGCCTCACTCTATGGCTACACCTTC. Its translation is CSAASLYGYTF.

This clone was observed a handful of times. The chain joins TRBV4-2 to TRBJ2-3; the match to TRBD2 covers 13 bases. This CDR3 is 18 amino acids long. Germline CDR1 is LGHNA and CDR2 is YNFKEQ. V lost 4 bases, J lost 0 bases, and 7 bases stayed unmatched. The CDR3 spells CASSPGTSGVTSTDTQYF. The DNA for the CDR3 is TGTGCCAGCAGCCCAGGGACTAGCGGGGTAACTAGCACAGATACGCAGTATTTT.

This chain connects TRBV7-9 to TRBJ2-5; unclear D gene. The germline V gene encodes CDR1 SEHNR and CDR2 FQNEAQ (reference sequence). The CDR3 extends over 13 amino acids. Between the trimmed V and J ends, which lost 8 bases and 4 bases, there was a span of 14 bases. The CDR3: CASGSFGGETQYF. DNA of the CDR3: TGTGCCAGCGGCTCCTTTGGTGGAGAGACCCAGTACTTC.

This clone was seen more than once but under ten times. The chain couples TRBV7-2 to TRBJ1-5, with 7 positions matching TRBD1. Unmatched junction bases numbered 5, after V lost 3 bases and J lost 6 bases. This CDR3 comprises 14 residues. Germline CDR1 SGHTA, CDR2 FQGNSA. This CDR3 is CASSFTGAGQPQHF. As DNA, the CDR3 is TGTGCCAGCAGCTTTACAGGGGCAGGTCAGCCCCAGCATTTT.

V is TRBV4-1 and J is TRBJ2-1, with no clear D. Germline CDR1 reads MGHRA; CDR2 reads YSYEKL. With 0 bases removed from V and 4 bases from J, the gap between germline ends came to 13 bases. The CDR3 is 16 amino acids. CDR3 loop: CASSQEQNHLYNEQFF. CDR3 DNA sequence: TGCGCCAGCAGCCAAGAACAGAATCACCTTTACAATGAGCAGTTCTTC.